This TCR beta chain was observed in a study of blood T cell repertoires in COVID-19. Turning to the study itself: Sites across the United States, Italy and Spain contributed samples from acute and convalescent COVID-19. PBMCs, B-cell-depleted T cells, or T cells were the source of the cDNA or gDNA that made up the material.

In regard to this clone: The sample carries other DNA sequences with the same CDR3.

The CDR3 sequence is 14 residues long. Unmatched junction bases numbered 0, after V lost 3 bases and J lost 5 bases. Germline CDR1 KGHSH, CDR2 LQKENI. Authors' data handling: Scientists estimated how many nucleated cells there were by amplifying reference gene primers. Generated by immunoSEQ multiplex PCR, the TCRdb table keeps only in-frame clones and is missing some. V, J and clone size are taken as reported in that table, and D and trimming were inferred from the DNA itself. The sample shows 200,000 to 300,000 clones, approximately 82% of them seen only once. Sequencing was done on a sample of peripheral blood. This TCR was sampled from a man aged 25-45 years who had recovered from COVID-19. This chain uses TRBV18 with TRBJ2-5; TRBD2 aligns across 13 bases. In DNA, the CDR3 is TGTGCCAGCTCACCGGGACTAGCGGGGGAGACCCAGTACTTC. Protein product: CASSPGLAGETQYF.